What follows describes a single TCR beta chain. The authors ran the assay at deep level. The authors distributed each subset's genomic DNA evenly over several immunoSEQ plates. Data came from immunoSEQ multiplex PCR; TCRdb stores just in-frame clones and leaves some out. The sample holds about 470,000 clones, about four fifths seen once. The germline V gene encodes CDR1 MNHEY and CDR2 SMNVEV (reference sequence). This CDR3 region has 16 residues. The V and J ends lost 0 bases and 0 bases respectively, with 9 bases between them. This record comes from a study of shared clonotypes between healthy human individuals.

The source material was PBMCs. The rearrangement uses TRBV27 and TRBJ1-5; D is ambiguous. The clonotype comes from a woman aged 40 to 49 in good health. Some clones in this sample may be carry-over from other donors' samples. The CDR3 DNA reads as TGTGCCAGCAGTTTATCTTCGGGGTATAGCAATCAGCCCCAGCATTTT. Its translation is CASSLSSGYSNQPQHF.